The rows below give T cell receptor beta chains drawn from one sample of a study of shared T cell receptors in the human thymus. Repertoires were generated with immunoSEQ multiplex PCR, while TCRdb's copy carries only in-frame clones and drops some. The sample lists under 850,000 clones, roughly 90% occurring once. These same data were also listed under a study on human thymus T cells.

The material sequenced was thymocytes. These receptors were collected from a boy under three years old with a congenital heart defect. The CDR3 runs from the conserved cysteine through the conserved F or W. A D gene is named only where the DNA matches it firmly. Only part of the rows carry a size: once, few, many, or a class if the clone is expanded.

CDR3 protein,CDR3 DNA,J gene,V gene,D gene,clone size
CASTTRGAPSTDTQYF,TGTGCCAGTACTACCCGGGGGGCCCCTAGCACAGATACGCAGTATTTT,TRBJ2-3,TRBV28,.,once
CASSPQGSRGANTGELFF,TGTGCCAGCAGCCCCCAGGGTAGCCGGGGGGCGAACACCGGGGAGCTGTTTTTT,TRBJ2-2,TRBV7-2,TRBD2,.
CASSQDRGTSPTDTQYF,TGCGCCAGCAGCCAAGATAGGGGGACTAGTCCTACAGATACGCAGTATTTT,TRBJ2-3,TRBV4-3,TRBD2,.
CASSANSGRAGYEQFF,TGTGCCAGCAGCGCCAATAGCGGGAGGGCCGGGTATGAGCAGTTCTTC,TRBJ2-1,TRBV11-2,TRBD2,.
CASSEGLAGLREETQYF,TGCGCCAGCAGCGAAGGACTAGCGGGATTAAGGGAGGAGACCCAGTACTTC,TRBJ2-5,TRBV10-2,TRBD2,.
CASSLNPGANTDTQYF,TGTGCCAGCAGTCTCAACCCGGGAGCGAACACAGATACGCAGTATTTT,TRBJ2-3,TRBV2,.,.
CASFIPGLADNEQFF,TGCGCCAGCTTTATACCGGGTCTCGCGGACAATGAGCAGTTCTTC,TRBJ2-1,TRBV10-1,.,.
CASSLGQGDYEQYF,TGTGCCAGCAGCTTGGGACAGGGGGACTACGAGCAGTACTTC,TRBJ2-7,TRBV5-6,TRBD1,few
CASSTGLAGTDTQYF,TGTGCCAGCAGCACGGGACTAGCGGGCACAGATACGCAGTATTTT,TRBJ2-3,TRBV7-3,TRBD2,.
CASRECSGRGGETQYF,TGTGCCAGCAGGGAATGTAGCGGGAGAGGGGGGGAGACCCAGTACTTC,TRBJ2-5,TRBV6-4,TRBD2,.
CASSHSSTGEGYGYTF,TGTGCCAGCAGCCACTCCTCGACAGGGGAGGGCTATGGCTACACCTTC,TRBJ1-2,TRBV7-9,TRBD1,.
CASSPVLWDRDNSPLHF,TGTGCCAGCAGCCCTGTGTTGTGGGACAGGGATAATTCACCCCTCCACTTT,TRBJ1-6,TRBV5-8,TRBD1,once
CASSRGLAGSYEQYF,TGTGCCAGCAGCCGGGGACTAGCGGGATCCTACGAGCAGTACTTC,TRBJ2-7,TRBV6-1,TRBD2,.
CAISESRLAGETQYF,TGTGCCATCAGTGAGTCGAGACTAGCGGGGGAGACCCAGTACTTC,TRBJ2-5,TRBV10-3,TRBD2,.
CASSQQGAEQFF,TGTGCCAGCAGTCAACAGGGGGCTGAGCAGTTCTTC,TRBJ2-1,TRBV6-6,TRBD1,.
CASSQTYRAPNEKLFF,TGCGCCAGCAGCCAAACCTACAGGGCACCTAATGAAAAACTGTTTTTT,TRBJ1-4,TRBV5-1,.,once
CASSEKQSNEKLFF,TGTGCCAGCAGTGAAAAACAGTCAAATGAAAAACTGTTTTTT,TRBJ1-4,TRBV6-1,.,.
CASSSPSSASYEQYF,TGTGCCAGCAGTTCACCTTCTAGCGCCTCCTACGAGCAGTACTTC,TRBJ2-7,TRBV6-1,.,.
CASSLRWQASTDTQYF,TGTGCCAGCAGCTTGCGGTGGCAGGCCAGCACAGATACGCAGTATTTT,TRBJ2-3,TRBV5-5,.,.
CASSQVPPTGEAFF,TGCGCCAGCAGCCAAGTTCCCCCGACAGGGGAAGCTTTCTTT,TRBJ1-1,TRBV4-3,TRBD1,.
CASSREGRSGGIEQFF,TGTGCCAGCAGCCGAGAGGGGCGAAGCGGGGGGATTGAGCAGTTCTTC,TRBJ2-1,TRBV9,TRBD2,.
CASSQDLGGDSSSYNEQFF,TGCGCCAGCAGCCAAGATCTTGGGGGGGACTCTAGCTCCTACAATGAGCAGTTCTTC,TRBJ2-1,TRBV4-1,TRBD2,.
CSVHTGGDSYNEQFF,TGCAGCGTTCACACAGGGGGTGATTCCTACAATGAGCAGTTCTTC,TRBJ2-1,TRBV29-1,TRBD1,.
CASSLDRVANTEAFF,TGTGCCAGCAGCTTAGACCGGGTTGCGAACACTGAAGCTTTCTTT,TRBJ1-1,TRBV13,.,.
CASSGNTGSLSYEQYF,TGCGCCAGCAGTGGGAACACCGGGTCCCTCTCCTACGAGCAGTACTTC,TRBJ2-7,TRBV10-1,.,.
CASSLVPGTGDEQFF,TGTGCTAGCAGCTTAGTGCCCGGGACAGGGGATGAGCAGTTCTTC,TRBJ2-1,TRBV7-7,TRBD1,.
CASSPRQGGTGELFF,TGTGCCAGCAGCCCACGACAGGGAGGCACCGGGGAGCTGTTTTTT,TRBJ2-2,TRBV7-8,.,.
CASSPPAGSRTSGGNEQYF,TGTGCCAGCTCACCGCCAGCCGGGAGCCGGACTAGCGGGGGAAACGAGCAGTACTTC,TRBJ2-7,TRBV18,TRBD2,.
CASSLGGAGEQFF,TGTGCCAGTAGCCTAGGGGGGGCTGGTGAGCAGTTCTTC,TRBJ2-1,TRBV19,.,few
CASSELDRGTEAFF,TGTGCCAGCAGTGAACTTGATCGGGGGACTGAAGCTTTCTTT,TRBJ1-1,TRBV25-1,.,.
CASSLDRDRGTDTQYF,TGTGCCAGCAGCTTAGACCGGGACAGAGGCACAGATACGCAGTATTTT,TRBJ2-3,TRBV13,TRBD1,.
CASNPGTGPAFSTDTQYF,TGTGCCAGCAACCCCGGGACAGGACCGGCCTTTAGCACAGATACGCAGTATTTT,TRBJ2-3,TRBV27,TRBD1,.
CASSVESEGQPQHF,TGTGCCAGCAGCGTAGAAAGTGAGGGTCAGCCCCAGCATTTT,TRBJ1-5,TRBV9,.,.
CAWSVGQEGLNTEAFF,TGTGCCTGGAGTGTAGGGCAAGAGGGATTGAACACTGAAGCTTTCTTT,TRBJ1-1,TRBV30,.,once
CASTSQGTSGRAGADTQYF,TGTGCCAGCACCTCCCAAGGGACTAGCGGGAGGGCCGGCGCAGATACGCAGTATTTT,TRBJ2-3,TRBV5-6,TRBD2,.
CASSSGLGGDEQYF,TGTGCCAGCAGTTCGGGACTAGGGGGAGACGAGCAGTACTTC,TRBJ2-7,TRBV6-5,TRBD2,.